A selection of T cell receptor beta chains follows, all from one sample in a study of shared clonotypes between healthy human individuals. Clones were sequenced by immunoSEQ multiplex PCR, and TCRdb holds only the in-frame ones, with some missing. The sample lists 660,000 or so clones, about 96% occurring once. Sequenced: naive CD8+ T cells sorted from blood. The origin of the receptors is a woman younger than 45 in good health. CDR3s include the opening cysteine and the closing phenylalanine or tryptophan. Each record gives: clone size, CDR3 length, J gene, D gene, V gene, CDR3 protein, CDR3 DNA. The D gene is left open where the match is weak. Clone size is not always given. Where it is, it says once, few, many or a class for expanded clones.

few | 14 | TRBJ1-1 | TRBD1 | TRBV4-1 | CASSRGQGRSEAFF | TGCGCCAGCAGCCGAGGACAGGGGAGGTCTGAAGCTTTCTTT
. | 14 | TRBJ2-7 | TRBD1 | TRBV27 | CASSSGTGFYEQYF | TGTGCCAGCAGTTCCGGGACAGGGTTCTACGAGCAGTACTTC
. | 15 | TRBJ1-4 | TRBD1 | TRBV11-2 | CASSLGQGSGEKLFF | TGTGCCAGCAGCTTAGGACAGGGCTCAGGTGAAAAACTGTTTTTT
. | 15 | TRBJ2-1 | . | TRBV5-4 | CASSFGGSPGDEQFF | TGTGCCAGCAGCTTCGGTGGGAGTCCCGGGGATGAGCAGTTCTTC
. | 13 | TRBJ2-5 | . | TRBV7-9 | CALASGIQETQYF | TGTGCCCTCGCGAGCGGAATCCAAGAGACCCAGTACTTC
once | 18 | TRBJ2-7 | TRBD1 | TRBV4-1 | CASSQEVTGAQITYEQYF | TGCGCCAGCAGCCAAGAGGTGACAGGGGCGCAGATTACCTACGAGCAGTACTTC
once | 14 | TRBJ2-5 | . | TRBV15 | CATSRDSSGETQYF | TGTGCCACCAGCAGAGATAGTAGCGGAGAGACCCAGTACTTC
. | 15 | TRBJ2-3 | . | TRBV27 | CASRPQDESTDTQYF | TGTGCCAGCAGACCACAGGATGAGAGCACAGATACGCAGTATTTT
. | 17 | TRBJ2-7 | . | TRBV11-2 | CASSLAGWGLEFYEQYF | TGTGCCAGCAGCTTAGCGGGTTGGGGGCTAGAGTTCTACGAGCAGTACTTC
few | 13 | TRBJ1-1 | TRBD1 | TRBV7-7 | CASSLTGGTEAFF | TGTGCCAGCAGCTTGACAGGGGGGACTGAAGCTTTCTTT
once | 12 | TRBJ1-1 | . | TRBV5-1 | CASSWEGTEAFF | TGCGCCAGCAGCTGGGAGGGGACTGAAGCTTTCTTT
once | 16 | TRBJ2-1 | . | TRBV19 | CASRPGSRGKFDEQFF | TGTGCCAGTAGGCCCGGATCGAGGGGAAAATTCGATGAGCAGTTCTTC
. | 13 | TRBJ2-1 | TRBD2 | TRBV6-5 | CASRGLASNEQFF | TGTGCCAGCAGGGGACTAGCGTCCAATGAGCAGTTCTTC
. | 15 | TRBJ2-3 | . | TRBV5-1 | CASSLGLGATDTQYF | TGCGCCAGCAGCTTGGGACTAGGGGCCACAGATACGCAGTATTTT
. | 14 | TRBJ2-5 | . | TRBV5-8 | CASSLTAVGETQYF | TGTGCCAGCAGCCTGACTGCCGTCGGGGAGACCCAGTACTTC
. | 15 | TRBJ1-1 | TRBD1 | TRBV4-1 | CASSQDAGGIAEAFF | TGCGCCAGCAGCCAAGACGCAGGGGGCATCGCTGAAGCTTTCTTT
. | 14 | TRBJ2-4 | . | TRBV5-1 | CASSLQGRQNIQYF | TGCGCCAGCAGCTTACAGGGAAGGCAAAACATTCAGTACTTC
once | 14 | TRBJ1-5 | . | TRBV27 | CASSLQNSNQPQHF | TGTGCCAGCAGCTTACAGAATAGCAATCAGCCCCAGCATTTT
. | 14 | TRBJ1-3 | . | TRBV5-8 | CASSLGAGRNTIYF | TGTGCCAGCAGCTTGGGCGCCGGCCGAAACACCATATATTTT
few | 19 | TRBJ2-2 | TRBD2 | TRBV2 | CASSEAWGSERENTGELFF | TGTGCCAGCAGTGAAGCTTGGGGGTCAGAGCGGGAGAACACCGGGGAGCTGTTTTTT
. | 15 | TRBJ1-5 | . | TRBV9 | CASSQTGSGNQPQHF | TGTGCCAGCAGCCAAACAGGGTCGGGCAATCAGCCCCAGCATTTT